The present T cell receptor (beta chain) was sequenced within a study of shared clonotypes between healthy human individuals. For the study at large: Samples came from a couple of female and three male donors aged 18 to 49. General study findings and limits: A reduction in generation probabilities was seen for non-shared clonotypes relative to those shared by all four donors. Only blood samples were collected, and tissue repertoires likely differ.

Measured with immunoSEQ multiplex PCR; TCRdb has only the in-frame clones, and not every one. This sample has more than 2 million clones, with 90% to 96% found just once. For this clone: Its specificity is not known.

There are 13 residues in the CDR3. Looked up from germline, CDR1 is SEHNR and CDR2 is FQNEAQ (reference sequence). V was shortened by 2 bases and J by 5 bases, with 10 bases between the two germline ends. The sample was naive CD4+ T cells sorted from blood. Subset here: CD45RA+ positively selected. The rearrangement uses TRBV7-9 and TRBJ2-7; D is perhaps TRBD1 (5 bases). The clonotype comes from a man aged 18 to 30 in good health. The CDR3 bases are TGTGCCAGCAGCTTAATGCAGGGCCACGAGCAGTACTTC. It codes for CASSLMQGHEQYF. Filled out from reference TRBV7-9 and TRBJ2-7, the complete variable domain reads DTGVSQNPRHKITKRGQNVTFRCDPISEHNRLYWYRQTLGQGPEFLTYFQNEAQLEKSRLLSDRFSAERPKGSFSTLEIQRTEQGDSAMYLCASSLMQGHEQYFGPGTRLTVT.